The rows below give T cell receptor beta chains drawn from one sample of a study of blood T cell repertoires in COVID-19. Assay: immunoSEQ multiplex PCR; the TCRdb copy retains only in-frame clones and omits some. The sample contains a few hundred thousand clones, 89% of which appear only once. Sequencing was done on a sample of peripheral blood. The receptor source for this set is a woman between 40 and 50 years old who had recovered from COVID-19. The CDR3 runs from the conserved cysteine through the conserved F or W. The D gene is left open where the match is weak. Clone sizes are given selectively: once, few, many, or a class where the clone is expanded.

j_call v_call clone_size d_call cdr3_nt cdr3_aa
TRBJ2-4 TRBV6-5 . TRBD1 TGTGCCAGCAGACAAACCGGGACAGAGCGAAACATTCAGTACTTC CASRQTGTERNIQYF
TRBJ1-6 TRBV28 . . TGTGCCAGCAGTTTACTCCCAACAGGTCTAAATTCACCCCTCCACTTT CASSLLPTGLNSPLHF
TRBJ2-7 TRBV11-2 . TRBD1 TGTGCCAGCAGCTTAGCCTCCGGGACAGGGGCTTACGAGCAGTACTTC CASSLASGTGAYEQYF
TRBJ1-2 TRBV4-3 . . TGCGCCAGCAGCCCCCAGGGTGAGACCTATGGCTACACCTTC CASSPQGETYGYTF
TRBJ2-2 TRBV7-9 . . TGTGCCAGCAGCAACTTACAGGGAACCGGGGAGCTGTTTTTT CASSNLQGTGELFF
TRBJ1-6 TRBV27 . . TGTGCCAGCAGTTTGGGGGGAGGGCGTAATTCACCCCTCCACTTT CASSLGGGRNSPLHF
TRBJ1-6 TRBV5-4 . . TGTGCCAGCAGCTTGTTCCCAGGGGTATATTCACCCCTCCACTTT CASSLFPGVYSPLHF
TRBJ2-3 TRBV18 . . TGTGCCAGCTCACCGGGCTTGTACACAGATACGCAGTATTTT CASSPGLYTDTQYF
TRBJ2-1 TRBV5-1 . . TGCGCCAGCAGCTTGAGGAACCCGCGGTCCTACAATGAGCAGTTCTTC CASSLRNPRSYNEQFF
TRBJ1-5 TRBV6-5 . . TGTGCCAGCAGTTCAGGGAAGGACAATCAGCCCCAGCATTTT CASSSGKDNQPQHF
TRBJ2-1 TRBV27 . . TGTGCCAGCATTGACTGGCAGTTGGGTGAGCAGTTCTTC CASIDWQLGEQFF
TRBJ1-5 TRBV6-1 . . TGTGCCAGCAGTGAACAGGGGAATCAGCCCCAGCATTTT CASSEQGNQPQHF
TRBJ2-3 TRBV7-2 once TRBD2 TGTGCCAGCAGCAAATTTTTAACTAGCGCAAACACAGATACGCAGTATTTT CASSKFLTSANTDTQYF
TRBJ1-2 TRBV19 . . TGTGCCAGTAGCGACACTAACTATGGCTACACCTTC CASSDTNYGYTF
TRBJ2-3 TRBV11-2 . TRBD2 TGTGCCAGCAGCAAGGGACTAGCGGGGGTAACAGATACGCAGTATTTT CASSKGLAGVTDTQYF
TRBJ2-7 TRBV12-3/TRBV12-4 . . TGTGCCAGCAGTTTAAGGGGGGGCTACGAGCAGTACTTC CASSLRGGYEQYF
TRBJ1-1 TRBV2 . . TGTGCCAGCATGAGTAACACTGAAGCTTTCTTT CASMSNTEAFF
TRBJ1-5 TRBV20-1 . . TGCAGTGCTAGTCGGACCAGGGATCAGCCCCAGCATTTT CSASRTRDQPQHF
TRBJ2-7 TRBV7-9 few . TGTGCCAGCAGCGACCGACACTCCTACGAGCAGTACTTC CASSDRHSYEQYF
TRBJ2-2 TRBV19 . TRBD1 TGTGCCAGTAAACAGGGGGCGTCGGTCACCGGGGAGCTGTTTTTT CASKQGASVTGELFF
TRBJ2-5 TRBV11-3 . TRBD1 TGTGCCAGCAGCTTATTGGGCAGGGGGTGGAGGGAGACCCAGTACTTC CASSLLGRGWRETQYF
TRBJ1-1 TRBV30 . . TGTGCCTGGACAAGACCCTGGGCGGGGATCGCTGAAGCTTTCTTT CAWTRPWAGIAEAFF
TRBJ2-1 TRBV9 . . TGTGCCAGCAGCGTAGTGACGGGAGTGCACAATGAGCAGTTCTTC CASSVVTGVHNEQFF
TRBJ1-1 TRBV6-5 . . TGTGCCAGTAATCCTGCCAGCGGAACTGAAGCTTTCTTT CASNPASGTEAFF